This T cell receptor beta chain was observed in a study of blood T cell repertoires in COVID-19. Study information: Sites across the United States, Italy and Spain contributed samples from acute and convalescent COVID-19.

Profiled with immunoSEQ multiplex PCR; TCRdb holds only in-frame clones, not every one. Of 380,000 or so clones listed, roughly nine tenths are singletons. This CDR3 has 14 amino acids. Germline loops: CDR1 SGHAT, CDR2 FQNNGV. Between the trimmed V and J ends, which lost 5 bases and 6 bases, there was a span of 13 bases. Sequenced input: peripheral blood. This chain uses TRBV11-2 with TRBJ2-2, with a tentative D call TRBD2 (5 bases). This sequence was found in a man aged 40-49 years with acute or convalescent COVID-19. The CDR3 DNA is TGTGCCAGCAGCCCGGGTAGCGATTCCGGGGAGCTGTTTTTT. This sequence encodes CASSPGSDSGELFF.